The 4 T cell receptor beta chains listed next were all sequenced from one sample in a study of shared clonotypes between healthy human individuals (dated by TCRdb to 2019 to 2021). The library was obtained by the immunoSEQ multiplex PCR assay. TCRdb mirrors the immuneACCESS table, restricted to in-frame sequences. Some clones are absent from its copies; in checked studies, under half trace to an unresolved V gene, and the reason for the others is unknown. The sample data list hundreds of thousands of clones, and 95% to 98% of these were observed just once. The ten largest make up approximately 0.3% of the sample. CD8 naive samples were CD45RO-negative cells positively selected for CCR7, giving a CD45RA+CCR7+ population that excluded TemRA cells. Sequencing used naive CD8+ T cells sorted from blood. According to the study, the label for this sample's cell subset or site signals: CD45RA+CCR7+. Receptors were obtained from a man aged 25 to 45 in good health.

The V gene is TRBV5-6, the J gene TRBJ2-1; maybe TRBD1 (6 bases). The CDR3 runs 13 residues. CDR1 SGHDT and CDR2 YYEEEE come from the germline V gene. Trimming left V 3 bases short and J 5 bases short, with 9 bases between. The CDR3 region is CASSSGQNNEQFF. DNA for the CDR3: TGTGCCAGCAGCTCGGGACAAAACAATGAGCAGTTCTTC. The full variable domain, completed using reference TRBV5-6 and TRBJ2-1, is DAGVTQSPTHLIKTRGQQVTLRCSPKSGHDTVSWYQQALGQGPQFIFQYYEEEERQRGNFPDRFSGHQFPNYSSELNVNALLLGDSALYLCASSSGQNNEQFFGPGTRLTVL.

The J gene is TRBJ2-1, the V gene TRBV5-1, with TRBD2 identical over 8 bases. The V gene end was trimmed by 6 bases and the J gene end by 0 bases; junction bases not matched to a gene: 17. CDR3 size: 19 residues. CDR1 and CDR2 from the germline V gene are SGHRS and YFSETQ. The CDR3 bases are TGCGCCAGCACTGCCGGACTAGCTGGGACTTTAAGCTCCTACAATGAGCAGTTCTTC. Translating gives CASTAGLAGTLSSYNEQFF. Supplemented by reference TRBV5-1 and TRBJ2-1, the full variable domain reads KAGVTQTPRYLIKTRGQQVTLSCSPISGHRSVSWYQQTPGQGLQFLFEYFSETQRNKGNFPGRFSGRQFSNSRSEMNVSTLELGDSALYLCASTAGLAGTLSSYNEQFFGPGTRLTVL.

The chain is built from TRBV7-6 and TRBJ2-7, with 8 bases matching TRBD1. The CDR3 sequence is 14 residues long. Trimming took 5 bases from V and 1 from J; bases not matched to a gene: 4. Germline V lookup: CDR1 SGHVS, CDR2 FNYEAQ. CDR3 DNA sequence: TGTGCCAGCAGCGTCACAGGGGGTTCCTACGAGCAGTACTTC. It encodes CASSVTGGSYEQYF.

The chain joins TRBV11-2 to TRBJ2-7, with TRBD1 matching 8 bases. The length of the CDR3 is 17 residues. V lost 3 bases and J lost 0; bases outside the gene matches: 10. In germline, CDR1 is SGHAT, CDR2 FQNNGV. CDR3 DNA: TGTGCCAGCAGCTTGGGGAGCCAGGGGGCCCTCTCCTACGAGCAGTACTTC. Amino acids: CASSLGSQGALSYEQYF.